This TCR beta chain was profiled in a study of blood T cell repertoires in COVID-19. Study information: Sample material is recorded as cDNA or gDNA derived from T cells, B-cell-depleted T cells, or PBMCs.

In the study's own analysis: Reference gene primers were amplified, and this amplification served to estimate nucleated cell counts. TCRdb's copy holds only in-frame clones and misses some; the assay was immunoSEQ multiplex PCR. That table supplies the V and J calls and clone size; D and trimming were determined from the DNA. The table lists about 210,000 clones, 82% of them singletons, with 5.2% in the top ten. Enrollment of patients from Seattle took place during active infection, with longitudinal follow-up. The CDR3 has 15 amino acids. CDR1 is SNHLY and CDR2 is FYNNEI in the germline V gene. V dropped 1 base and J dropped 11 bases, with 15 bases sitting between them.

Sequences were obtained from peripheral blood. The sequence was collected from a woman in her seventies with COVID-19, enrolled during active disease. The rearrangement uses TRBV2 and TRBJ1-6, with D unclear. The DNA for the CDR3 is TGTGCCAGCAGTGAAGGTTACCGCTTTGGAGCACCCCTCCACTTT. It encodes CASSEGYRFGAPLHF.